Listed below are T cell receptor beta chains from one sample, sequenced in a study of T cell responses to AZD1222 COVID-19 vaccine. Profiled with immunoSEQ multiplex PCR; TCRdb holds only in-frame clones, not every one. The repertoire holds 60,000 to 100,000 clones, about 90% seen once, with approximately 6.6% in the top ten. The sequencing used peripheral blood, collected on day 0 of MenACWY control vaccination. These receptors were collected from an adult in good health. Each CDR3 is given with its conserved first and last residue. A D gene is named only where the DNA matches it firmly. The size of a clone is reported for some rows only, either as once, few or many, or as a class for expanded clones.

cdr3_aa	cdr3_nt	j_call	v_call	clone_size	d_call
CASSVDWGGELFF	TGTGCCAGCAGCGTAGATTGGGGTGGGGAGCTGTTTTTT	TRBJ2-2	TRBV9	once	-
CASSVGSSGNTIYF	TGTGCCAGCAGCGTAGGGAGCTCTGGAAACACCATATATTTT	TRBJ1-3	TRBV9	once	-
CASSQDQGEKLFF	TGCGCCAGCAGCCAAGATCAGGGTGAAAAACTGTTTTTT	TRBJ1-4	TRBV4-3	few	-
CASSLARTNYEQYF	TGTGCCAGCAGCTTAGCTAGGACCAACTACGAGCAGTACTTC	TRBJ2-7	TRBV7-8	-	-
CASSLGWGSLVDRVYEQYF	TGCGCCAGCAGCTTGGGGTGGGGGAGCTTAGTTGATCGGGTGTACGAGCAGTACTTC	TRBJ2-7	TRBV5-1	-	-
CASSLGDLGEKLFF	TGTGCCAGCAGCTTGGGGGACTTGGGGGAAAAACTGTTTTTT	TRBJ1-4	TRBV7-2	-	-
CASSYSEGGYTF	TGTGCCAGCAGTTACTCCGAGGGTGGCTACACCTTC	TRBJ1-2	TRBV6-2/TRBV6-3	-	-
CASSKRETQYF	TGTGCCAGCAGTAAACGGGAGACCCAGTACTTC	TRBJ2-5	TRBV12-3/TRBV12-4	-	-
CASKISGDSNQPQHF	TGTGCCAGCAAAATCTCAGGGGATAGCAATCAGCCCCAGCATTTT	TRBJ1-5	TRBV6-5	-	-
CASSSGETYNEQFF	TGCGCCAGCAGCTCGGGGGAGACCTACAATGAGCAGTTCTTC	TRBJ2-1	TRBV5-1	-	-
CASRRLAVQETQYF	TGTGCCAGCAGGAGACTAGCGGTTCAAGAGACCCAGTACTTC	TRBJ2-5	TRBV5-6	-	TRBD2
CASSLDAGARGELFF	TGTGCCAGCAGCTTAGATGCTGGGGCCAGGGGGGAGCTGTTTTTT	TRBJ2-2	TRBV11-2	-	-
CASSGSQGNYSPLHF	TGCGCCAGCAGCGGCTCACAGGGGAACTATTCACCCCTCCACTTT	TRBJ1-6	TRBV5-1	-	TRBD1
CASSDHPGLGVGEQYF	TGTGCCAGCAGTGATCACCCAGGGTTGGGTGTCGGCGAGCAGTACTTC	TRBJ2-7	TRBV28	-	-
CASSSGFRDSDEQFF	TGCGCCAGCAGCTCTGGATTTAGGGATTCCGATGAGCAGTTCTTC	TRBJ2-1	TRBV5-1	-	-
CASSLGRSNQPQHF	TGTGCCAGCAGCTTAGGCCGAAGCAATCAGCCCCAGCATTTT	TRBJ1-5	TRBV7-8	-	-
CASSVMGSGTDTQYF	TGTGCCAGCAGCGTAATGGGGTCGGGCACAGATACGCAGTATTTT	TRBJ2-3	TRBV9	-	-
CASSRLADRAFPYNEQFF	TGTGCCAGCAGCCGACTAGCCGACAGGGCCTTTCCCTACAATGAGCAGTTCTTC	TRBJ2-1	TRBV28	-	-
CASTTGDLGGYTF	TGTGCCAGCACCACGGGGGACCTAGGCGGCTACACCTTC	TRBJ1-2	TRBV3-1/TRBV3-2	-	-
CASSVGAGGTDTQYF	TGTGCCAGCAGCGTAGGTGCGGGAGGGACAGATACGCAGTATTTT	TRBJ2-3	TRBV9	-	TRBD2
CASSVAGNNEQFF	TGTGCCAGCAGCGTAGCGGGGAACAATGAGCAGTTCTTC	TRBJ2-1	TRBV9	-	-
CASSRDYSGIRPDTQYF	TGCGCCAGCAGCCGGGATTATAGCGGGATCCGCCCAGATACGCAGTATTTT	TRBJ2-3	TRBV4-3	once	TRBD2
CASSSGTALDEQYF	TGTGCCAGCTCAAGTGGGACAGCTCTAGACGAGCAGTACTTC	TRBJ2-7	TRBV2	-	TRBD1
CASSLFGRGRTDRNQPQHF	TGTGCCAGCAGTTTATTTGGCAGGGGGCGGACGGACCGCAATCAGCCCCAGCATTTT	TRBJ1-5	TRBV28	-	TRBD1
CASSQEGTPNYGYTF	TGCGCCAGCAGCCAAGAGGGCACCCCTAACTATGGCTACACCTTC	TRBJ1-2	TRBV4-3	-	-
CASSLKARDRRSYEQYF	TGTGCCAGTAGTCTAAAAGCCCGGGACAGGAGGTCCTACGAGCAGTACTTC	TRBJ2-7	TRBV19	-	TRBD1
CASSLGLAGIYGHEQYF	TGCGCCAGCAGCTTGGGGCTAGCGGGAATATACGGCCACGAGCAGTACTTC	TRBJ2-7	TRBV5-1	few	TRBD2
CASSYVQGGDTEAFF	TGTGCCAGCAGTTACGTTCAGGGCGGAGACACTGAAGCTTTCTTT	TRBJ1-1	TRBV6-2/TRBV6-3	-	-
CASSKGQGFSYGYTF	TGTGCCAGTAGTAAGGGACAGGGTTTTTCCTATGGCTACACCTTC	TRBJ1-2	TRBV19	-	TRBD1
CASKPRPNNEQFF	TGTGCCAGTAAACCTAGACCAAACAATGAGCAGTTCTTC	TRBJ2-1	TRBV19	-	-
CSGVNSGNTIYF	TGCAGCGGTGTCAACTCTGGAAACACCATATATTTT	TRBJ1-3	TRBV29-1	-	-
CASSYSIGTSGISAEQYF	TGTGCCAGCAGTTACTCGATTGGGACTAGCGGGATTTCCGCGGAGCAGTACTTC	TRBJ2-7	TRBV6-2/TRBV6-3	-	TRBD2
CASTGTGVYEQYF	TGTGCCAGTACAGGGACAGGGGTCTACGAGCAGTACTTC	TRBJ2-7	TRBV19	once	TRBD1
CASGPRRDRGRREQFF	TGTGCCAGCGGTCCTCGCCGGGACAGGGGGAGACGTGAGCAGTTCTTC	TRBJ2-1	TRBV21-1	-	-
CASSSRQGANIQYF	TGCGCCAGCAGCTCGAGACAGGGCGCAAACATTCAGTACTTC	TRBJ2-4	TRBV5-1	-	TRBD1
CASRGQVNTEAFF	TGTGCCAGCCGGGGACAGGTGAACACTGAAGCTTTCTTT	TRBJ1-1	TRBV7-2	-	TRBD1
CASSFSTSPGELFF	TGTGCCAGCAGTTTTTCCACCTCCCCCGGGGAGCTGTTTTTT	TRBJ2-2	TRBV27	-	-
CASSRLYEQYF	TGTGCCAGCAGCCGGCTGTACGAGCAGTACTTC	TRBJ2-7	TRBV6-2/TRBV6-3	-	-
CASSQGTSGTLDTQYF	TGCGCCAGCAGCCAAGGGACTAGCGGGACCTTAGATACGCAGTATTTT	TRBJ2-3	TRBV4-1	-	TRBD2
CASSPGTGGDYEQYF	TGTGCCAGCTCACCGGGGACAGGGGGTGACTACGAGCAGTACTTC	TRBJ2-7	TRBV18	-	TRBD1